Listed here are 3 T cell receptor beta chains from one sample, sequenced in a study of human T cells and chemical hapten exposure. Time point described: healthy volunteer bleed at 2 weeks. Total RNA was isolated from whole blood that had not been fractionated. TCRdb recomputed calls from the RACE reads with MiXCR, one row per CDR3 protein. This sample has about 28,000 distinct CDR3 sequences, with around 7% found just once. The material sequenced was whole blood. These TCRs come from a human donor in good health. Some clones in this sample may be carry-over from other donors' samples.

This clonotype appeared many times. The rearrangement joins TRBV20-1 to TRBJ1-1; 8 bases align to TRBD1. V lost 3 bases and J lost 3; bases outside the gene matches: 0. CDR1 is DFQATT, CDR2 SNEGSKA, per germline (reference sequence). The CDR3 is made up of 12 amino acids. CDR3 nucleotides: TGCAGTGCTAGGACAGGGGACACTGAAGCTTTCTTT. Its protein product is CSARTGDTEAFF.

This clonotype was counted a few times. This sequence joins TRBV9 and TRBJ2-5, with 9 bases fitting TRBD1. Germline assignment: CDR1 SGDLS and CDR2 YYNGEE. V dropped 0 bases and J dropped 1; count of bases not matched to a gene: 7. The CDR3 loop spans 17 amino acids. The CDR3 DNA is TGTGCCAGCAGCGTAGACGAGACAGGGGGGAGCCAAGAGACCCAGTACTTC. Protein sequence: CASSVDETGGSQETQYF.

This CDR3 reads CASSLASVGRQYF. DNA for the CDR3: TGTGCCAGCAGCTTGGCCAGTGTGGGACGGCAGTACTTC. The rearrangement links TRBV5-6 to TRBJ2-7; D may match TRBD1 or TRBD2 (5 bases each). Trimming removed 0 bases from V and 9 bases from J, with 13 bases in between. This CDR3 has 13 residues. Germline V gene sequence: CDR1 SGHDT, CDR2 YYEEEE.